This record covers a single T cell receptor (beta chain). A multiplex PCR was run with 60 Vbeta primers and 13 Jbeta primers. Clones were sequenced by immunoSEQ multiplex PCR, and TCRdb holds only the in-frame ones, with some missing. The repertoire holds under 200,000 clones, 60% to 85% seen once, with around 3.1% in the top ten. The data were obtained in a study of cytomegalovirus exposure and HLA in healthy donors. V lost 3 bases, J lost 9 bases, and 10 bases stayed unmatched. The CDR3 is made up of 17 amino acids. Germline V gene data show CDR1 as LGHNA and CDR2 as YNFKEQ. The TCR comes from a woman aged 45-60 years in good health and CMV-seropositive. The sample comprised PBMCs. This chain links TRBV4-2 with TRBJ2-1; 14 bases are a match to TRBD2. CDR3 region: CASSQAGLAGEAFEQFF. The CDR3, as DNA: TGTGCCAGCAGCCAGGCGGGACTAGCGGGAGAGGCGTTTGAGCAGTTCTTC.